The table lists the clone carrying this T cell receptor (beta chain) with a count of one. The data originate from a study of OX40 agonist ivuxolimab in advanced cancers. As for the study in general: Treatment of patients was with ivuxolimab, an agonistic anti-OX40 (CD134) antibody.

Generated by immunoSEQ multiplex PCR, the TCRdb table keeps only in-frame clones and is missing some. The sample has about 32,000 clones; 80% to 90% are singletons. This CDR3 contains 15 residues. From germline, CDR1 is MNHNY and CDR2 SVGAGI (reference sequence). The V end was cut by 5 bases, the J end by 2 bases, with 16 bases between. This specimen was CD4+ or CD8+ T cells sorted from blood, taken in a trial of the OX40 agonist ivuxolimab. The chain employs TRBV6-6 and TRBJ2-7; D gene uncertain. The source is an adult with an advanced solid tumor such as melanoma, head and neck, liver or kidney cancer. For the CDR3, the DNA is TGTGCCAGCAGTACCGATACCCCGCGTCCCTACGAGCAGTACTTC. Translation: CASSTDTPRPYEQYF.